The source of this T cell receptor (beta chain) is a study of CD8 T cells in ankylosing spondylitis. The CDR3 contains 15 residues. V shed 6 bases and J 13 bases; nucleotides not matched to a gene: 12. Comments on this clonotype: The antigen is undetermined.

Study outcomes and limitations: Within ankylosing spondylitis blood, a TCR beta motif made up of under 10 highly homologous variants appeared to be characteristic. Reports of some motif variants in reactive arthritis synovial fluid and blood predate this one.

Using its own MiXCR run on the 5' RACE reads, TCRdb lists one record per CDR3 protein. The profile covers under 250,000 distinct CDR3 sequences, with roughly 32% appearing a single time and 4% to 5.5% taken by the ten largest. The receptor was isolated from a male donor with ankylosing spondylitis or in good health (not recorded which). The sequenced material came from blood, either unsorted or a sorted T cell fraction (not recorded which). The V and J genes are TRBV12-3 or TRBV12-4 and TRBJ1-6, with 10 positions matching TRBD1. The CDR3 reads CASRPRTGGLGPLHF. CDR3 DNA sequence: TGTGCCAGCAGACCTAGGACAGGGGGTTTGGGTCCCCTCCACTTT.